Listed below are T cell receptor beta chains from one sample, sequenced in a study of T cell responses to AZD1222 COVID-19 vaccine. Generated by immunoSEQ multiplex PCR, the TCRdb table keeps only in-frame clones and is missing some. The sample carries some 170,000 clones, under 95% recorded once. Sequencing used peripheral blood, obtained 28 days after the second AZD1222 dose. The source of these receptors is an adult who received the AZD1222 COVID-19 vaccine. CDR3s include the opening cysteine and the closing phenylalanine or tryptophan. Fields, in order: clone size, J gene, D gene, V gene, CDR3 protein, CDR3 DNA. D genes are given only for firm matches. The size entry is marked missing in some rows and otherwise reads once, few, many or a size class.

size: -
J: TRBJ2-7
D: -
V: TRBV11-2
CDR3: CASSLDLSSYEQYF
DNA: TGTGCCAGCAGCTTAGATCTCAGCTCCTACGAGCAGTACTTC

size: -
J: TRBJ1-1
D: -
V: TRBV9
CDR3: CASSVGPRNEAFF
DNA: TGTGCCAGCAGCGTAGGTCCTCGGAATGAAGCTTTCTTT

size: -
J: TRBJ1-1
D: -
V: TRBV2
CDR3: CASSEDFPGGSWMAFF
DNA: TGTGCCAGCAGTGAAGATTTTCCCGGCGGATCCTGGATGGCTTTCTTT

size: -
J: TRBJ2-1
D: -
V: TRBV19
CDR3: CASSMILRDNEQFF
DNA: TGTGCCAGTAGTATGATCTTGAGGGATAATGAGCAGTTCTTC

size: -
J: TRBJ2-2
D: TRBD2
V: TRBV11-2
CDR3: CASSLGLADQRANTGELFF
DNA: TGTGCCAGCAGCTTAGGACTAGCGGACCAAAGGGCGAACACCGGGGAGCTGTTTTTT

size: -
J: TRBJ1-1
D: TRBD1
V: TRBV7-9
CDR3: CASSLPRGDRGFGEAFF
DNA: TGTGCCAGCAGCCTTCCAAGGGGGGACAGGGGGTTTGGTGAAGCTTTCTTT

size: -
J: TRBJ1-6
D: TRBD1
V: TRBV3-1/TRBV3-2
CDR3: CASSPTGASSYNSPLHF
DNA: TGTGCCAGCAGCCCGACAGGGGCCAGCTCCTATAATTCACCCCTCCACTTT

size: -
J: TRBJ1-1
D: -
V: TRBV5-6
CDR3: CASSLNTVYNTEAFF
DNA: TGTGCCAGCAGCTTGAATACAGTCTACAACACTGAAGCTTTCTTT

size: -
J: TRBJ2-2
D: -
V: TRBV5-4
CDR3: CASSFGTSNTGELFF
DNA: TGTGCCAGCAGCTTCGGAACTTCGAACACCGGGGAGCTGTTTTTT

size: -
J: TRBJ1-6
D: -
V: TRBV7-2
CDR3: CASSLDRTNSPLHF
DNA: TGTGCCAGCAGCTTAGATCGGACGAATTCACCCCTCCACTTT

size: -
J: TRBJ1-5
D: -
V: TRBV12-3/TRBV12-4
CDR3: CASSSGQPQHF
DNA: TGTGCCAGCAGTTCAGGACAGCCCCAGCATTTT

size: -
J: TRBJ2-3
D: -
V: TRBV6-5
CDR3: CASSSRGEGPDTQYF
DNA: TGTGCCAGCAGTTCGCGAGGGGAAGGCCCAGATACGCAGTATTTT

size: -
J: TRBJ1-3
D: -
V: TRBV6-2/TRBV6-3
CDR3: CASSPQRIGAGGNTIYF
DNA: TGTGCCAGCAGCCCTCAAAGAATCGGAGCCGGGGGAAACACCATATATTTT

size: -
J: TRBJ2-7
D: TRBD1
V: TRBV7-8
CDR3: CASSSRTGWREQYF
DNA: TGTGCCAGCAGCTCAAGGACAGGGTGGAGGGAGCAGTACTTC

size: -
J: TRBJ1-2
D: TRBD1
V: TRBV19
CDR3: CASSKGITGDGYTF
DNA: TGTGCCAGTAGTAAAGGGATAACAGGGGATGGCTACACCTTC

size: -
J: TRBJ1-5
D: -
V: TRBV27
CDR3: CASSPLDGLRVRQPQHF
DNA: TGTGCCAGCAGTCCCTTAGACGGGTTGAGGGTGCGGCAGCCCCAGCATTTT

size: -
J: TRBJ1-5
D: -
V: TRBV19
CDR3: CASTHHFNQPQHF
DNA: TGTGCCAGTACCCACCACTTTAATCAGCCCCAGCATTTT

size: -
J: TRBJ1-1
D: TRBD1
V: TRBV3-1/TRBV3-2
CDR3: CASSPQGANTEAFF
DNA: TGTGCCAGCAGCCCACAGGGGGCGAACACTGAAGCTTTCTTT

size: -
J: TRBJ1-2
D: -
V: TRBV18
CDR3: CASGPTDSSFYGYTF
DNA: TGTGCCAGCGGTCCAACGGACAGCAGTTTTTATGGCTACACCTTC

size: once
J: TRBJ1-1
D: -
V: TRBV2
CDR3: CASSESTGSEAFF
DNA: TGTGCCAGCAGTGAAAGTACTGGGTCTGAAGCTTTCTTT

size: -
J: TRBJ1-1
D: -
V: TRBV9
CDR3: CASSVQGSGVNTEAFF
DNA: TGTGCCAGCAGCGTACAGGGAAGTGGGGTTAACACTGAAGCTTTCTTT

size: -
J: TRBJ2-1
D: -
V: TRBV7-3
CDR3: CASSLKPNTNEQFF
DNA: TGTGCCAGCAGCTTAAAACCAAACACCAATGAGCAGTTCTTC

size: -
J: TRBJ1-1
D: -
V: TRBV12-3/TRBV12-4
CDR3: CASSLMRGTEAFF
DNA: TGTGCCAGCAGCCTAATGAGAGGGACTGAAGCTTTCTTT

size: -
J: TRBJ2-5
D: -
V: TRBV18
CDR3: CASSPGEETQYF
DNA: TGTGCCAGCTCACCCGGCGAGGAGACCCAGTACTTC

size: -
J: TRBJ1-1
D: TRBD1
V: TRBV20-1
CDR3: CRGQGGTEAFF
DNA: TGCAGGGGACAGGGCGGGACTGAAGCTTTCTTT

size: -
J: TRBJ2-2
D: -
V: TRBV14
CDR3: CASSQDGVRAAGELFF
DNA: TGTGCCAGCAGCCAAGATGGGGTCAGGGCTGCCGGGGAGCTGTTTTTT

size: -
J: TRBJ1-1
D: TRBD1
V: TRBV10-1
CDR3: CASSSGQDSEAFF
DNA: TGCGCCAGCTCCTCGGGACAGGACTCTGAAGCTTTCTTT

size: -
J: TRBJ1-5
D: TRBD1
V: TRBV5-1
CDR3: CASSPEGRDSFEGDNQPQHF
DNA: TGCGCCAGCAGCCCAGAAGGCCGGGACAGCTTCGAAGGGGATAATCAGCCCCAGCATTTT

size: -
J: TRBJ2-5
D: -
V: TRBV5-1
CDR3: CASSLALRGTQYF
DNA: TGCGCCAGCAGCTTGGCCCTCAGGGGTACCCAGTACTTC

size: -
J: TRBJ1-1
D: -
V: TRBV27
CDR3: CASSFAGTEAFF
DNA: TGTGCCAGCAGTTTCGCCGGGACTGAAGCTTTCTTT

size: few
J: TRBJ1-1
D: -
V: TRBV5-1
CDR3: CASSFGGGGTEAFF
DNA: TGCGCCAGCAGCTTTGGTGGAGGGGGCACTGAAGCTTTCTTT

size: -
J: TRBJ2-1
D: -
V: TRBV7-9
CDR3: CASSLEAGAMSSYNEQFF
DNA: TGTGCCAGCAGCTTAGAGGCGGGGGCAATGAGCTCCTACAATGAGCAGTTCTTC

size: -
J: TRBJ1-6
D: -
V: TRBV9
CDR3: CASSDRDNSPLHF
DNA: TGTGCCAGCAGCGACAGGGACAATTCACCCCTCCACTTT

size: -
J: TRBJ2-3
D: TRBD2
V: TRBV9
CDR3: CASSVGASGGVEDTQYF
DNA: TGTGCCAGCAGCGTAGGCGCTAGCGGGGGGGTAGAGGATACGCAGTATTTT

size: -
J: TRBJ1-5
D: TRBD1
V: TRBV7-2
CDR3: CASSFTGGQPQHF
DNA: TGTGCCAGCAGCTTTACAGGGGGGCAGCCCCAGCATTTT

size: -
J: TRBJ1-2
D: -
V: TRBV12-3/TRBV12-4
CDR3: CASGVIYGYTF
DNA: TGTGCCAGCGGGGTCATCTATGGCTACACCTTC

size: few
J: TRBJ2-1
D: TRBD1
V: TRBV18
CDR3: CASSPGQGQSHEQFF
DNA: TGTGCCAGCTCACCAGGACAGGGGCAAAGCCATGAGCAGTTCTTC

size: -
J: TRBJ1-1
D: -
V: TRBV2
CDR3: CASNPAGGTEAFF
DNA: TGTGCCAGCAACCCGGCGGGGGGGACTGAAGCTTTCTTT

size: once
J: TRBJ2-1
D: TRBD1
V: TRBV6-5
CDR3: CASTYGQAGEQFF
DNA: TGTGCCAGCACCTACGGACAGGCCGGTGAGCAGTTCTTC

size: -
J: TRBJ1-1
D: -
V: TRBV7-2
CDR3: CASSIRPTDPGSYTEAFF
DNA: TGTGCCAGCAGCATCCGACCGACAGACCCGGGGTCCTACACTGAAGCTTTCTTT